What follows is one TCR beta chain and its context. The target antigen is unknown. TCRdb independently ran MiXCR on the 5' RACE reads; one entry per CDR3 protein. Of more than 150,000 distinct CDR3 sequences detected, around a sixth appear once; the ten largest clones hold more than 3.5%. The sample belongs to a study of CD8 T cells in ankylosing spondylitis. Overall study results and limits: Disease-linked clones had a CD8+ phenotype and relatively low frequency in peripheral blood.

The sequencing input was blood, either unsorted or a sorted T cell fraction (not recorded which). This clonotype originated in a male donor between 5 and 35 years old with ankylosing spondylitis or in good health (not recorded which).

CDR3 residues: CASSQALTSGSPNNEQFF. The CDR3 region has the DNA TGTGCCAGCAGCCAAGCCTTGACTAGCGGGAGTCCCAACAATGAGCAGTTCTTC. The rearrangement links TRBV7-2 to TRBJ2-1; 12 bases match TRBD2. Germline assignment: CDR1 SGHTA and CDR2 FQGNSA. This CDR3 is 18 amino acids long. The V and J ends lost 5 bases and 5 bases, in that order; junction bases with no gene match: 13.